One sample yielded the 27 T cell receptor beta chains listed below, sequenced in a study of siplizumab effects on memory and regulatory T cells (dated by TCRdb to between 2018 and 2020). The method was the immunoSEQ multiplex PCR assay. What TCRdb holds here is the immuneACCESS table cut down to in-frame rearrangements. Part of the clones is not present; checked against another copy, under half of the missing clones reflect an unresolved V gene, and the others are unexplained. In this sample the table shows tens of thousands of clones, around three quarters of which occur a single time. Of the sample, about 0.41% falls within the top ten clones. What was sequenced was memory CD4+ T cells sorted from blood. Reading the label with the study, this specimen's cell subset or site is: unstimulated CD4+ memory T cells. All receptors derive from a human donor in good health.

This clone was counted a few times. V and J are TRBV11-2 and TRBJ2-7; tentative D call: TRBD2 (6 bases). The V and J ends lost 0 bases and 0 bases respectively, with 9 bases between them. This CDR3 spans 15 amino acids. Germline CDR1 and CDR2: SGHAT and FQNNGV. The CDR3 DNA sequence: TGTGCCAGCAGCTTAGATCACGGGAGCTCCTACGAGCAGTACTTC. It encodes CASSLDHGSSYEQYF. Combining the CDR3 with reference TRBV11-2 and TRBJ2-7 gives the whole variable domain EAGVAQSPRYKIIEKRQSVAFWCNPISGHATLYWYQQILGQGPKLLIQFQNNGVVDDSQLPKDRFSAERLKGVDSTLKIQPAKLEDSAVYLCASSLDHGSSYEQYFGPGTRLTVT.

This clone was counted only a few times. The chain joins TRBV7-9 to TRBJ1-5; D is perhaps TRBD1 (6 bases). CDR3 size: 16 residues. V dropped 4 bases and J dropped 1 base, with 14 bases sitting between them. In germline, CDR1 is SEHNR, CDR2 FQNEAQ (reference sequence). CDR3 amino acids: CASSSQIGQSNQPQHF. The CDR3 region has the DNA TGTGCCAGCAGCTCCCAGATAGGACAGAGCAATCAGCCCCAGCATTTT.

V and J are TRBV7-2 and TRBJ2-6; 8 bases agree with TRBD1. The CDR3 sequence is 16 residues long. CDR1 and CDR2 (germline): SGHTA, FQGNSA. V gave up 5 bases and J gave up 3 bases; unmatched junction bases: 6. The CDR3, as DNA: TGTGCCAGCAGCGTAGTTACAGGGGGTGGGGCCAACGTCCTGACTTTC. It codes for CASSVVTGGGANVLTF.

This clone occurred once. The chain combines TRBV9 with TRBJ2-1; 9 nucleotides match TRBD2. In germline, CDR1 is SGDLS, CDR2 YYNGEE. V trimming: 0 bases; J trimming: 7 bases; junction bases outside the gene matches: 8. The CDR3 has 16 residues. The CDR3 reads CASSVAQRGAVNEQFF. Written as DNA, the CDR3 is TGTGCCAGCAGCGTAGCCCAGCGGGGGGCCGTTAATGAGCAGTTCTTC.

The J gene is TRBJ2-7, the V gene TRBV11-2, with D possibly being TRBD1 (5 bases). Trimming removed 0 bases at V and 6 bases at J, with 18 bases between. Germline V lookup: CDR1 SGHAT, CDR2 FQNNGV. The CDR3 runs 16 residues. CDR3 loop: CASSLDRVVVGAEQYF. CDR3 bases: TGTGCCAGCAGCTTAGATCGAGTCGTCGTAGGGGCCGAGCAGTACTTC.

The chain links TRBV5-7 to TRBJ1-1; TRBD1 might be the D (5 bases). TRBV5-7 is annotated as an ORF whose role is uncertain. The CDR3 sequence is 11 residues long. V lost 4 bases to trimming and J lost 10 bases, with 11 bases between them. CDR3 coding DNA: TGTGCCAGCAGCCTCGGGGGGGGAGCTTTCTTT. Translation: CASSLGGGAFF.

This clone has just one count. This chain uses TRBV19 with TRBJ1-5, with D hard to call. The CDR3 consists of 14 residues. Looked up from germline, CDR1 is LNHDA and CDR2 is SQIVND (reference sequence). V was trimmed by 5 bases and J by 0 bases, leaving 8 bases between them. The CDR3, as DNA: TGTGCCAGTAGTCTCGGCAATAGCAATCAGCCCCAGCATTTT. It translates to CASSLGNSNQPQHF.

This chain joins TRBV19 and TRBJ2-2, with 9 bases aligning to TRBD2. Trimming cost V 3 bases and J 4 bases; bases outside gene matches: 6. CDR3 size: 16 residues. Germline CDR1 and CDR2: LNHDA and SQIVND (reference sequence). CDR3 protein: CASSMLAGGPTGELFF. CDR3 bases: TGTGCCAGTAGTATGTTGGCGGGGGGGCCCACCGGGGAGCTGTTTTTT.

The chain uses TRBV5-1 and TRBJ2-2, with D uncertain. Trimming took off 0 bases at V and 6 bases at J, with 9 bases between the two ends. Germline V gives CDR1 SGHRS, CDR2 YFSETQ. The CDR3 covers 14 residues. The CDR3 DNA reads as TGCGCCAGCAGCTTGGAAGGAGACCCCGGGGAGCTGTTTTTT. This codes for CASSLEGDPGELFF.

The chain carries TRBV10-3 and TRBJ1-2; 10 positions agree with TRBD1. The CDR3 has 15 amino acids. Germline V gene lookup returns CDR1 ENHRY and CDR2 SYGVKD. V lost 2 bases to trimming and J lost 4 bases; unmatched junction nucleotides: 4. CDR3: CAISEGTGVSYGYTF. In nucleotides, the CDR3 is TGTGCCATCAGTGAGGGGACAGGGGTATCCTATGGCTACACCTTC.

This clone was counted a single time. The chain couples TRBV15 to TRBJ1-1; possibly TRBD1 for D (5 bases). Looked up from germline, CDR1 is LNHNV and CDR2 is YYDKDF (reference sequence). The CDR3 spans 17 residues. Trimming left V 0 bases short and J 0 bases short, with 14 bases between. CDR3 in amino acids: CATSRDRGSPMNTEAFF. The CDR3 nucleotides are TGTGCCACCAGCAGAGATCGGGGCAGCCCAATGAACACTGAAGCTTTCTTT.

V and J are TRBV5-5 and TRBJ1-2; TRBD1 agrees at 10 bases. Germline V gene lookup returns CDR1 SGHKS and CDR2 YYEKEE (reference sequence). V dropped 4 bases and J dropped 4; count of bases not matched to a gene: 4. The CDR3 covers 14 residues. The CDR3 reads CASSRQGAGYGYTF. The CDR3 region has the DNA TGTGCCAGCAGCCGACAGGGGGCAGGCTATGGCTACACCTTC.

The chain has TRBV19 and TRBJ1-6; D is possibly TRBD1 (5 bases). The CDR3 runs 18 residues. Looked up from germline, CDR1 is LNHDA and CDR2 is SQIVND (reference sequence). Trimming cost V 3 bases and J 6 bases, with 21 bases left between them. CDR3 residues: CASSIAYAGDNLNSPLHF. CDR3 coding DNA: TGTGCCAGTAGTATCGCCTACGCGGGGGATAACCTTAATTCACCCCTCCACTTT.

A single count supports this clone. V gene TRBV10-2 combines with J gene TRBJ1-1; no definite D call. CDR1 and CDR2 (germline): WSHSY, SAAADI. The V and J ends lost 2 bases and 3 bases respectively, with 10 bases between them. CDR3 length: 14 residues. DNA of the CDR3: TGCGCCAGCAGTGAGCCCCGGCGAGACACTGAAGCTTTCTTT. It codes for CASSEPRRDTEAFF.

Details on this clone: This specimen includes other DNA sequences encoding the same CDR3. The chain has TRBV19 and TRBJ2-6, with 7 bases aligning to TRBD1. In germline, CDR1 is LNHDA, CDR2 SQIVND (reference sequence). V was clipped by 5 bases and J by 4 bases; unmatched bases: 5. This CDR3 comprises 15 residues. CDR3 sequence: CASSSTGTGANVLTF. The DNA for the CDR3 is TGTGCCAGTAGTTCGACAGGGACAGGGGCCAACGTCCTGACTTTC.

This chain uses TRBV7-2 with TRBJ2-7; D gene uncertain. The ends were cut back, 1 base at V and 3 bases at J, with 13 bases in the middle. The CDR3 loop spans 15 amino acids. Germline V gives CDR1 SGHTA, CDR2 FQGNSA. CDR3 coding DNA: TGTGCCAGCAGCTTAGAGGGTGGCAAGTTCTACGAGCAGTACTTC. It yields the protein CASSLEGGKFYEQYF.

The CDR3 sequence is CASSRDREKPQHF. The CDR3 DNA follows: TGTGCCAGCAGCAGGGACCGCGAAAAGCCCCAGCATTTT. The chain combines TRBV2 with TRBJ1-5; D might be TRBD1 (5 bases). The CDR3 has 13 amino acids. Germline-derived CDR1 and CDR2 are SNHLY and FYNNEI. The germline V and J ends were trimmed by 6 bases and 8 bases, with 14 bases remaining between them.

The gene calls are TRBV7-3 and TRBJ2-3; possibly TRBD2 for D (7 bases). Germline V gene sequence: CDR1 SGHTA, CDR2 FQGTGA. V lost 1 base to trimming and J lost 3 bases, with 20 bases between them. The CDR3 consists of 18 residues. The CDR3 spells CASSLKVMGGQSTDTQYF. The CDR3 DNA is TGTGCCAGCAGCTTAAAAGTTATGGGGGGGCAGAGTACAGATACGCAGTATTTT. Complete variable domain (other parts from reference TRBV7-3 and TRBJ2-3): GAGVSQTPSNKVTEKGKYVELRCDPISGHTALYWYRQSLGQGPEFLIYFQGTGAADDSGLPNDRFFAVRPEGSVSTLKIQRTERGDSAVYLCASSLKVMGGQSTDTQYFGPGTRLTVL.

The V call is TRBV7-2, the J call TRBJ2-7; 10 bases align to TRBD1. The CDR3 has 15 residues. Per the germline V gene, CDR1 is SGHTA and CDR2 is FQGNSA. The V and J ends lost 6 bases and 3 bases, in that order; junction bases with no gene match: 8. The CDR3 DNA sequence: TGTGCCAGCAGTAGGGATTGGACAGGGGGCTACGAGCAGTACTTC. This sequence encodes CASSRDWTGGYEQYF.

The chain combines TRBV19 with TRBJ2-1; D gene unclear. Trimming left V 6 bases short and J 7 bases short, with 16 bases between. The CDR3 loop spans 14 amino acids. Germline CDR1 LNHDA, CDR2 SQIVND (reference sequence). CDR3 loop: CASSPQWSANEQFF. DNA for the CDR3: TGTGCCAGTAGCCCCCAATGGTCGGCTAATGAGCAGTTCTTC.

V is TRBV6-1 and J is TRBJ2-3, with 10 nucleotides matching TRBD2. J gave up 3 bases and V 6 bases, and 6 bases lay outside the gene matches. Per germline, CDR1 MNHNS and CDR2 SASEGT. This CDR3 region has 15 residues. As DNA, the CDR3 is TGTGCCAGCAGAGCACTAGCGGGGTTAACAGATACGCAGTATTTT. It yields the protein CASRALAGLTDTQYF.

The V call is TRBV6-1, the J call TRBJ2-7, with TRBD1 identical over 10 bases. The V gene's germline CDR1 is MNHNS and CDR2 SASEGT. This CDR3 spans 15 amino acids. V gave up 3 bases and J gave up 2 bases; unmatched junction bases: 4. CDR3 bases: TGTGCCAGCAGTGACGTGGGACAGGGGACCTACGAGCAGTACTTC. Amino acid sequence: CASSDVGQGTYEQYF.

This chain links TRBV7-2 with TRBJ2-1; 10 nucleotides align to TRBD2. The ends lost 2 bases at V and 6 bases at J; junction bases unmatched: 4. This CDR3 spans 15 amino acids. In germline, CDR1 is SGHTA, CDR2 FQGNSA. CDR3 bases: TGTGCCAGCAGCTTATGGTCTAGCGGGGGCAATGAGCAGTTCTTC. Translated: CASSLWSSGGNEQFF.

The chain uses TRBV4-3 and TRBJ2-3; 9 bases line up with TRBD2. The V segment lost 0 bases and the J segment 4 bases; nucleotides outside the gene matches: 2. This CDR3 is 15 amino acids long. Germline loops: CDR1 LGHNA, CDR2 YSLEER. The DNA of the CDR3 is TGCGCCAGCAGCCAAGAGCGGGGGGGGCCAGATACGCAGTATTTT. Translated, it gives CASSQERGGPDTQYF.

The chain joins TRBV28 to TRBJ1-2; D is undetermined. Trimming stripped 3 bases from V and 4 bases from J, with 6 bases between. Germline V gene sequence: CDR1 MDHEN, CDR2 SYDVKM. The CDR3 is 12 amino acids. CDR3 nucleotide sequence: TGTGCCAGCAGTTTGGGCGGCTATGGCTACACCTTC. Translated, it gives CASSLGGYGYTF.

This clone was seen more than once but under ten times. The chain is built from TRBV4-2 and TRBJ1-5, with D tentatively TRBD1 (6 bases). The germline V gene encodes CDR1 LGHNA and CDR2 YNFKEQ. The CDR3 is made up of 13 amino acids. Deletions cut 4 bases from V and 8 bases from J, with 12 bases between. CDR3 protein: CASSRGSGEPQHF. For the CDR3, the DNA is TGTGCCAGCAGCCGAGGCTCAGGGGAGCCCCAGCATTTT.

The rearrangement joins TRBV18 to TRBJ2-6; D unclear. V dropped 3 bases and J dropped 1 base, with 13 bases sitting between them. The germline CDR1 and CDR2 sequences are KGHSH and LQKENI. This CDR3 spans 17 amino acids. The CDR3 sequence is CASSPRNPRSGANVLTF. The CDR3 DNA sequence: TGTGCCAGCTCACCTAGGAACCCCCGATCTGGGGCCAACGTCCTGACTTTC.